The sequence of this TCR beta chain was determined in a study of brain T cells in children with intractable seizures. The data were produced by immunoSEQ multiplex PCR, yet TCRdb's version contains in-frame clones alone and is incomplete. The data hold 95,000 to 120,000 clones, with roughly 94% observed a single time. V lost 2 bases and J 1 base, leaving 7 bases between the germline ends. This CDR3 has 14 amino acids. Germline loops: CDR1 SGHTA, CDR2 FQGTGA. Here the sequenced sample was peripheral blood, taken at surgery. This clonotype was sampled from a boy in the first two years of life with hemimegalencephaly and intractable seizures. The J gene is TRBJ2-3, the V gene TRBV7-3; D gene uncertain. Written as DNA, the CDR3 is TGTGCCAGCAGCTTAGTGGCGGGCACAGATACGCAGTATTTT. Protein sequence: CASSLVAGTDTQYF.